This TCR beta chain stems from a study of blood T cell repertoires in COVID-19. The overall study: COVID-19 samples, acute and convalescent, were from the United States, Italy and Spain. T cells, B-cell-depleted T cells, or PBMCs provided the cDNA or gDNA that served as material.

Source study methods: Reference gene primer amplification gave estimated nucleated cell counts. TCRdb's copy holds only in-frame clones and misses some; the assay was immunoSEQ multiplex PCR. V, J and clone size are taken as reported in that table, and D and trimming were inferred from the DNA itself. The sample holds roughly 250,000 clones, approximately 80% seen once. Trimming removed 3 bases from V and 4 bases from J; junction bases left unmatched: 9. This CDR3 has 17 residues. The germline gives CDR1 MDHEN, CDR2 SYDVKM. The sequenced sample was peripheral blood. The clonotype was recovered from a woman of 80 years or more with active or convalescent COVID-19. The chain recombines TRBV28 with TRBJ1-2; 12 positions agree with TRBD1. CDR3 DNA: TGTGCCAGCAGTTTTTATCGAGGGACAGGGGGCAGCTATGGCTACACCTTC. Translating gives CASSFYRGTGGSYGYTF.